The 21 T cell receptor beta chains given below trace back to one sample, sequenced in a study of T cell responses to AZD1222 COVID-19 vaccine. The repertoire was sequenced with immunoSEQ multiplex PCR; TCRdb's copy has only in-frame clones and lacks some. The data contain some 200,000 clones, roughly nine tenths of them seen just once; the ten biggest clones take up 3.6%. Sample: peripheral blood, taken 28 days after the second dose of the MenACWY control vaccine. These receptor sequences come from an adult who received the MenACWY meningococcal vaccine as a control.

The J gene is TRBJ1-1, the V gene TRBV30; D ambiguous. V was pared by 0 bases and J by 2 bases, with 10 bases between. Germline V gene data show CDR1 as GTSNPN and CDR2 as SVGIG (reference sequence). The CDR3 is 14 amino acids. This CDR3 reads CAWSVRAANTEAFF. CDR3 coding DNA: TGTGCCTGGAGTGTAAGGGCAGCTAACACTGAAGCTTTCTTT.

This chain joins TRBV28 and TRBJ1-5; D is perhaps TRBD1 (5 bases). The V gene's germline CDR1 is MDHEN and CDR2 SYDVKM. The length of the CDR3 is 15 residues. The ends were cut back, 3 bases at V and 1 base at J, with 10 bases in the middle. Here the CDR3 DNA reads TGTGCCAGCAGTTTGAGGGGTCGGAGCAATCAGCCCCAGCATTTT. Translation: CASSLRGRSNQPQHF.

The chain joins TRBV3-1 (or the pseudogene TRBV3-2) to TRBJ1-3; TRBD1 might be the D (5 bases). Germline V gives CDR1 LGHDT, CDR2 YNNKEL (reference sequence). With 1 base removed from V and 3 bases from J, the gap between germline ends came to 7 bases. The CDR3 spans 14 residues. For the CDR3, the DNA is TGTGCCAGCAGCCAAGCCAGGGATGGAAACACCATATATTTT. Amino acid sequence: CASSQARDGNTIYF.

V usage is TRBV30 and J usage is TRBJ1-5; 10 nucleotides agree with TRBD1. The germline CDR1 and CDR2 sequences are GTSNPN and SVGIG (reference sequence). V was clipped by 2 bases and J by 1 base; unmatched bases: 8. This CDR3 contains 17 residues. The chain's CDR3 is CAWSFLGTGVSNQPQHF. CDR3 bases: TGTGCCTGGAGTTTCCTCGGGACAGGGGTGAGCAATCAGCCCCAGCATTTT. Full variable domain (remainder filled in from reference TRBV30 and TRBJ1-5): SQTIHQWPATLVQPVGSPLSLECTVEGTSNPNLYWYRQAAGRGLQLLFYSVGIGQISSEVPQNLSASRPQDRQFILSSKKLLLSDSGFYLCAWSFLGTGVSNQPQHFGDGTRLSIL.

The rearrangement uses TRBV6-1 and TRBJ1-5, with no clear D. CDR1 MNHNS and CDR2 SASEGT come from the germline V gene. This CDR3 spans 15 amino acids. V was trimmed by 3 bases and J by 6 bases, leaving 15 bases between them. CDR3 amino acids: CASSEAGTRGQPQHF. The CDR3 DNA sequence: TGTGCCAGCAGTGAGGCTGGAACACGAGGTCAGCCCCAGCATTTT.

V is TRBV6-5 and J is TRBJ1-4, with TRBD1 matching 9 bases. V was pared by 5 bases and J by 8 bases, with 6 bases of the junction left unmatched. The CDR3 consists of 14 residues. Germline assignment: CDR1 MNHEY and CDR2 SVGAGI. As DNA, the CDR3 is TGTGCCAGCAGTCGCGACAGGGGGGAAGAAAAACTGTTTTTT. Protein: CASSRDRGEEKLFF.

The chain has TRBV6-6 and TRBJ2-3, with 7 bases matching TRBD1. V dropped 4 bases and J dropped 0; count of bases not matched to a gene: 4. The CDR3 totals 15 residues. The germline V gene encodes CDR1 MNHNY and CDR2 SVGAGI (reference sequence). CDR3 coding DNA: TGTGCCAGCAGTTCGGACAGGATTAGCACAGATACGCAGTATTTT. As protein: CASSSDRISTDTQYF.

The chain combines TRBV30 with TRBJ2-2; D is unclear. Trimming took 0 bases from V and 4 from J, leaving 12 bases between them. The CDR3 loop spans 15 amino acids. Germline CDR1 and CDR2: GTSNPN and SVGIG (reference sequence). Written as DNA, the CDR3 is TGTGCCTGGAGTGTTCGGCAGTTTCTCACCGGGGAGCTGTTTTTT. This translates into CAWSVRQFLTGELFF. The variable domain in full, completed from reference TRBV30 and TRBJ2-2, reads SQTIHQWPATLVQPVGSPLSLECTVEGTSNPNLYWYRQAAGRGLQLLFYSVGIGQISSEVPQNLSASRPQDRQFILSSKKLLLSDSGFYLCAWSVRQFLTGELFFGEGSRLTVL.

V and J are TRBV19 and TRBJ1-5, with TRBD1 matching 8 bases. The CDR3 loop spans 15 amino acids. CDR1 LNHDA and CDR2 SQIVND come from the germline V gene (reference sequence). V lost 5 bases and J lost 2; bases outside the gene matches: 5. CDR3 DNA: TGTGCCAGTAGTGTACAGGGGGGCGGCAATCAGCCCCAGCATTTT. Translated: CASSVQGGGNQPQHF.

This chain links TRBV5-5 with TRBJ1-5; D ambiguous. In germline, CDR1 is SGHKS, CDR2 YYEKEE (reference sequence). V lost 0 bases and J 0 bases, leaving 7 bases between the germline ends. This CDR3 is 15 amino acids long. CDR3 sequence (DNA): TGTGCCAGCAGCTTGGCCAGCCCTAGCAATCAGCCCCAGCATTTT. Residues: CASSLASPSNQPQHF.

As regards this clone: One end of the junction is discordant with germline, which a read error may explain. The chain links TRBV7-7 to TRBJ2-1; 12 bases are a match to TRBD2. Germline CDR1 is SSHAT and CDR2 is FNYEAQ (reference sequence). The CDR3 loop spans 16 amino acids. The chain's CDR3 is CASSSQLAGGIHEQFF. DNA of the CDR3: TGTGCTAGCAGCTCCCAGCTAGCGGGAGGGATTCATGAGCAGTTCTTC.

The chain joins TRBV9 to TRBJ2-1; 13 bases are shared with TRBD2. This CDR3 has 15 residues. Trimming at V came to 2 bases and at J to 7 bases, leaving 3 bases not matched to a gene. Germline V gene data show CDR1 as SGDLS and CDR2 as YYNGEE. The CDR3 loop is CASSVAGLAGNEQFF. The DNA of the CDR3 is TGTGCCAGCAGCGTGGCGGGACTAGCGGGAAATGAGCAGTTCTTC.

This chain connects TRBV25-1 to TRBJ2-2, with D maybe TRBD2 (7 bases). Germline V gene sequence: CDR1 MGHDK, CDR2 SYGVNS. The CDR3 is 17 residues long. V shed 4 bases and J shed 4 bases, with 19 bases lying between them. The CDR3 DNA reads as TGTGCCAGCAGTGCAACCTCAGGGGCGGGGGCCACCGGGGAGCTGTTTTTT. Residues: CASSATSGAGATGELFF.

The chain couples TRBV7-3 to TRBJ1-5; 7 bases are a match to TRBD1. Germline CDR1 is SGHTA and CDR2 is FQGTGA. With V trimmed by 1 base and J by 7 bases, 1 base remained unmatched. CDR3 size: 13 residues. The DNA for the CDR3 is TGTGCCAGCAGCTTAAGACAGGGACAGCCCCAGCATTTT. Its translation: CASSLRQGQPQHF. The full variable domain, in which reference TRBV7-3 and TRBJ1-5 provide the parts outside the CDR3, is GAGVSQTPSNKVTEKGKYVELRCDPISGHTALYWYRQSLGQGPEFLIYFQGTGAADDSGLPNDRFFAVRPEGSVSTLKIQRTERGDSAVYLCASSLRQGQPQHFGDGTRLSIL.

Notes on this clone: Other DNA sequences in the same sample also yield this CDR3. The rearrangement joins TRBV19 to TRBJ1-1; D is undetermined. The germline V gene has CDR1 LNHDA and CDR2 SQIVND (reference sequence). CDR3 length: 14 amino acids. Trimming removed 3 bases from V and 2 bases from J, with 10 bases in between. This CDR3 is CASSIPGTNTEAFF. The CDR3, as DNA: TGTGCCAGTAGTATCCCGGGAACTAACACTGAAGCTTTCTTT.

The chain combines TRBV2 with TRBJ1-2; D is unclear. Germline assignment: CDR1 SNHLY and CDR2 FYNNEI. Trimming cost V 6 bases and J 8 bases, with 16 bases left between them. This CDR3 has 13 amino acids. The CDR3 sequence: CASSPVGIRGYTF. The CDR3 nucleotides are TGTGCCAGCAGCCCGGTGGGGATACGCGGCTACACCTTC.

The chain links TRBV24-1 to TRBJ2-7, with D unclear. CDR3 size: 16 residues. V was cut by 4 bases and J by 5 bases, with 20 bases left in between. Per the germline V gene, CDR1 is KGHDR and CDR2 is SFDVKD. CDR3 protein: CATSDSRIESLHEQYF. CDR3 nucleotides: TGTGCCACCAGTGACTCCCGCATTGAAAGTCTCCACGAGCAGTACTTC.

V and J are TRBV28 and TRBJ2-7; TRBD2 matches 7 bases. J lost 13 bases, V lost 6 bases, and 15 bases had no gene match. The germline CDR1 and CDR2 sequences are MDHEN and SYDVKM. The CDR3 loop spans 13 amino acids. The CDR3 protein is CASSVGGLEFLYF. The CDR3 bases are TGTGCCAGCAGCGTGGGAGGACTAGAGTTCTTATACTTC.

The V and J genes are TRBV30 and TRBJ1-2, with a tentative D call TRBD1 (5 bases). V was cut by 1 base and J by 7 bases, with 19 bases left in between. Germline V gene sequence: CDR1 GTSNPN, CDR2 SVGIG (reference sequence). This CDR3 comprises 15 residues. The CDR3 region is CAWSGPTASGTGYTF. In DNA form, the CDR3 reads TGTGCCTGGAGTGGACCCACAGCCTCCGGGACTGGCTACACCTTC.

The CDR3 sequence is CAEAGREGETQYF. DNA for the CDR3: TGTGCCGAAGCAGGGCGGGAGGGGGAGACCCAGTACTTC. This chain joins TRBV2 and TRBJ2-5, with TRBD2 identical over 9 bases. J lost 5 bases, V lost 11 bases, and 9 bases had no gene match. Germline V gene data show CDR1 as SNHLY and CDR2 as FYNNEI. The CDR3 consists of 13 residues.

The gene calls are TRBV7-3 and TRBJ1-1; tentative D call: TRBD1 (5 bases). V lost 4 bases, J lost 1 base, and 13 bases lay in between. This CDR3 contains 15 residues. CDR1 SGHTA and CDR2 FQGTGA come from the germline V gene. CDR3: CASSSGGRWNTEAFF. The CDR3 DNA reads TGTGCCAGCAGCTCTGGGGGTCGGTGGAACACTGAAGCTTTCTTT.